This TCR beta chain was sequenced in a study of shared clonotypes between healthy human individuals. The material for each subset, its genomic DNA, was split evenly across several immunoSEQ plates. Data came from immunoSEQ multiplex PCR; TCRdb stores just in-frame clones and leaves some out. The data show more than 1,200,000 clones, with less than 99% seen just once and approximately 0.38% held by the top ten. The investigators split CD4+ cells into a CD45RA+ naive subset and a CD45RA-negative memory subset. Study conclusions and caveats: Since donors were few, the genetic and exposure-history diversity represented was limited. It was observed that approximately 5% of naive CD4 clonotypes were shared across several donors.

As regards this clone: Its antigen is as yet unknown.

The J segment lost 3 bases and the V segment lost 5 bases, leaving 3 bases of the junction unmatched. Germline CDR1 reads SEHNR; CDR2 reads FQNEAQ (reference sequence). This CDR3 is built from 13 residues. This clonotype was obtained from a man under 40 in good health. This chain uses TRBV7-9 with TRBJ2-7, with 8 bases matching TRBD1. The specimen was naive CD4+ T cells sorted from blood. Subset here: CD45RA+ positively selected. In nucleotides, the CDR3 is TGTGCCAGCAGCGTGGACAGGGTCTACGAGCAGTACTTC. Its translation: CASSVDRVYEQYF.